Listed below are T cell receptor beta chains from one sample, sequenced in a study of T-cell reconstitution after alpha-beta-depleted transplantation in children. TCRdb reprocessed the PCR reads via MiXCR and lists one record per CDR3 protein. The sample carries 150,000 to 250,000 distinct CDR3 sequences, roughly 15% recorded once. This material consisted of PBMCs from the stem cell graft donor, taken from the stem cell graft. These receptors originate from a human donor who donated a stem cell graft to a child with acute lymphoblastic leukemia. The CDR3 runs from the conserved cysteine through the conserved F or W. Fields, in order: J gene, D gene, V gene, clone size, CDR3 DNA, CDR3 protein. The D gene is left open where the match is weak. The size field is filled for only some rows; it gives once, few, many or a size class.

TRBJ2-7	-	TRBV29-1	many	TGCAGCGCCACCGGGACGGGAGCCTACGAGCAGTACTTC	CSATGTGAYEQYF
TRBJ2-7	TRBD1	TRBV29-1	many	TGCAGCGCTGGACAGGGTTCGATCGAGCAGTACTTC	CSAGQGSIEQYF
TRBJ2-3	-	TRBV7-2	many	TGTGCCAGCAGCTTAGGTGCGGGGAGTCAGACGCAGTATTTT	CASSLGAGSQTQYF
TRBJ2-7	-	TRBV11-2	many	TGTGCCAGCAGCTTAGACTACTCCTACGAGCAGTACTTC	CASSLDYSYEQYF
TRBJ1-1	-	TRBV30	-	TGTGCCTGGAGCAGAGGAGTTGTGAACACTGAAGCTTTCTTT	CAWSRGVVNTEAFF
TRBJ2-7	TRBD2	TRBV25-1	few	TGTGCCAGCAGAGGACTAGCGGGAGGACTAGCCCTCGAGCAGTACTTC	CASRGLAGGLALEQYF
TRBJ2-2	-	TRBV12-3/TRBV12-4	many	TGTGCCAGCAGTTTCAACCCTCCAATTATCACGAACACCGGGGAGCTGTTTTTT	CASSFNPPIITNTGELFF
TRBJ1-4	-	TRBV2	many	TGTGCCGGGGGGGTGTCATCCTCGCAGGAAAAACTGTTTTTT	CAGGVSSSQEKLFF
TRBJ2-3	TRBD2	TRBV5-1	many	TGCGCCAGCAGCCGGTCGGGACTATACACAGATACGCAGTATTTT	CASSRSGLYTDTQYF
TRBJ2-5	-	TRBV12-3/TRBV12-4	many	TGTGCCAGCAGTTTCCGGTCCGGGGGAGAGACCCAGTACTTC	CASSFRSGGETQYF
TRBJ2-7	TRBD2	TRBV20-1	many	TGCAGTGCTAGAGCGACCGGGACTAGCGGCTACGAGCAGTACTTC	CSARATGTSGYEQYF
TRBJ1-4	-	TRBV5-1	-	TGCGCCAGCAGCCCTTTACAACGTTTAGGAGAAAAACTGTTTTTT	CASSPLQRLGEKLFF
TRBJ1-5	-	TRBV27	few	TGTGCCAGCAGTTGGCGGGGTAGCAATCAGCCCCAGCATTTT	CASSWRGSNQPQHF
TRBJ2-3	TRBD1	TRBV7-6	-	TGTGCCAGCAGCTCCGGGACAGTAAGCACAGATACGCAGTATTTT	CASSSGTVSTDTQYF
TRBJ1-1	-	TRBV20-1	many	TGCAGTGGGACCCAGAACACTGAAGCTTTCTTT	CSGTQNTEAFF
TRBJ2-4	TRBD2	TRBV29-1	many	TGCAGCGTTGAACTGCGGGAGGGCGACATTCAGTACTTC	CSVELREGDIQYF
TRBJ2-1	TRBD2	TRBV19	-	TGTGCCAGTTCTCGGAGCGGGACGATCCCCCATGAGCAGTTCTTC	CASSRSGTIPHEQFF
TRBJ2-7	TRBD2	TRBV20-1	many	TGCAGTGCTAGTGGACTAGCGGCGGTGGGAGAGCAGTACTTC	CSASGLAAVGEQYF
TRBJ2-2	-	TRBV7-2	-	TGTGCCAGCAGTTTCCCCGGTAAGGGGAACACCGGGGAGCTGTTTTTT	CASSFPGKGNTGELFF
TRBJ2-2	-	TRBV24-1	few	TGTGCCACCAGTGAGCGGACGTGGAACACCGGGGAGCTGTTTTTT	CATSERTWNTGELFF
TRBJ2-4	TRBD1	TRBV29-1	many	TGCAGCGTTGGACAGGGGTGGAACATTCAGTACTTC	CSVGQGWNIQYF
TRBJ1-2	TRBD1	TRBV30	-	TGTGCCTGGCAACCCGACAGGGAAGAAGGCTATGGCTACACCTTC	CAWQPDREEGYGYTF
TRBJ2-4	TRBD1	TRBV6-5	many	TGTGCCAGCAGTTACGGGACAGGGGGAAACATTCAGTACTTC	CASSYGTGGNIQYF
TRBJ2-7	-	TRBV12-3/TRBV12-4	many	TGTGCCAGCAGTTTAGAACGGAGCTACGAGCAGTACTTC	CASSLERSYEQYF
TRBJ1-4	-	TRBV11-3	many	TGTGCCAGCAGCTTAGGGAGTATCAATGAAAAACTGTTTTTT	CASSLGSINEKLFF
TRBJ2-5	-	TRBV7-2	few	TGTGCCAGCAGCCCCGCGAGACAAGAGACCCAGTACTTC	CASSPARQETQYF
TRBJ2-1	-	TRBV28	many	TGTGCCAGCAGTGCCCCCCCCGGGACAAACTACAATGAGCAGTTCTTC	CASSAPPGTNYNEQFF
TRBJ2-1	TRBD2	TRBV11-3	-	TGTGCCAGCAGCTTAGAGGCGGGAGGGTCGCATGAGCAGTTCTTC	CASSLEAGGSHEQFF
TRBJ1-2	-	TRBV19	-	TGTGCCAGTAGTATTGGAATGGGAGGGGCCGGCTACACCTTC	CASSIGMGGAGYTF
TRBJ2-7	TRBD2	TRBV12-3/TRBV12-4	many	TGTGCCAGCACCCAATTAGCGGGAGTGGGAGGCGAGCAGTACTTC	CASTQLAGVGGEQYF
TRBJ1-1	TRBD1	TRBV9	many	TGTGCCAGCAGCGCGAACCCGACAGGGGGCTCGACTTTCTTT	CASSANPTGGSTFF
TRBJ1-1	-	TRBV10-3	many	TGTGCCATCAGTGTCGAGGGGGACACTGAAGCTTTCTTT	CAISVEGDTEAFF
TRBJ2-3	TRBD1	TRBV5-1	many	TGCGCCAGCAGCCTGAACAGGGGGACAGATACGCAGTATTTT	CASSLNRGTDTQYF
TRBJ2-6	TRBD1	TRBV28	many	TGTGCCAGTCAACCGAGGGACAGCTCTGGGGCCAACGTCCTGACTTTC	CASQPRDSSGANVLTF
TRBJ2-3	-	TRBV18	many	TGTGCCAGCTCACCGCAGGGGAGGACGCAGTATTTT	CASSPQGRTQYF
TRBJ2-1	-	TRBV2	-	TGTGCCAGCAGTAGACAAATGGGTGGGCAGTTCTTC	CASSRQMGGQFF
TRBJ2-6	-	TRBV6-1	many	TGTGCCAGCCATGGGTTAGGCGCTGGGGCCAACGTCCTGACTTTC	CASHGLGAGANVLTF
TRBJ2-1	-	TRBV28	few	TGTGCCAGCAGTTTTGGAGTACCCAATGAGCAGTTCTTC	CASSFGVPNEQFF
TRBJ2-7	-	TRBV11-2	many	TGTGCCAGCAGCTTAGGTTCCGGACCCATGAATCGAGACGAGCAGTACTTC	CASSLGSGPMNRDEQYF
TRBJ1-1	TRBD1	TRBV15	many	TGTGCCACCAGCAAAGGATTCGGACAGGGGGCGCGGTACGGGGCAAACACTGAAGCTTTCTTT	CATSKGFGQGARYGANTEAFF
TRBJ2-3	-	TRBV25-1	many	TGTGCCAGCCAGACCGCCGGCACAGATACGCAGTATTTT	CASQTAGTDTQYF
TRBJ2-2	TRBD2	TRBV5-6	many	TGTGCCAGCAGCTTGGAAGCGGGAGCCCTCACCGGGGAGCTGTTTTTT	CASSLEAGALTGELFF
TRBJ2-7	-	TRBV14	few	TGTGCCAGCAGCCCCCTAGGGGGATTCGGCTACGAGCAGTACTTC	CASSPLGGFGYEQYF
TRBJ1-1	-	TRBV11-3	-	TGTGCCAGCAGCTTAGATAGACAGGCCACTGAAGCTTTCTTT	CASSLDRQATEAFF
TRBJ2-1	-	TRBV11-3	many	TGTGCCAGCAGCTCTGCGAGCACCACGAACTACAATGAGCAGTTCTTC	CASSSASTTNYNEQFF
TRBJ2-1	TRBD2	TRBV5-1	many	TGCGCCAGCAGCGAAGGGACTAGCGGGAGTCCTGAGCAGTTCTTC	CASSEGTSGSPEQFF
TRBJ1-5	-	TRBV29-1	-	TGCAGCGTTGAATTGGGGGGGAATCAGCCCCAGCATTTT	CSVELGGNQPQHF
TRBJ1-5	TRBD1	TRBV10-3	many	TGTGCCATTAAGGGACAGGGGGTTGGTCAGCCCCAGCATTTT	CAIKGQGVGQPQHF